The clone carrying this TCR beta chain has more than one count but fewer than ten. It was with a sample-barcoded 5' primer and a J-beta primer mix that a second PCR of roughly 7 to 12 cycles was run. All samples gave at least 2.5 million CDR3-containing paired-end reads. One entry per CDR3 protein results from TCRdb running MiXCR on the 5' RACE reads. The sample carries 650,000 to 1,000,000 distinct CDR3 sequences, roughly 34% recorded once. The sample comes from a study of blood T cells in healthy people across ages. Looked up from germline, CDR1 is SGHTA and CDR2 is FQGNSA. The length of the CDR3 is 12 residues. Between the trimmed V and J ends, which lost 3 bases and 5 bases, there was a span of 5 bases.

The chain has TRBV7-2 and TRBJ2-1; D is uncertain. The receptor was isolated from a man aged 18 to 30 in good health. The specimen sequenced was blood. The chain's CDR3 is CASSFVNNEQFF. In DNA form, the CDR3 reads TGTGCCAGCAGCTTCGTCAACAATGAGCAGTTCTTC.